This TCR beta chain was recorded in a study of T cell repertoires in cytomegalovirus infection. Study-wide context: A matching HLA type, together with CMV infection, was signaled by public TCR beta signatures.

The CDR3 is 15 residues long. V lost 5 bases to trimming and J lost 4 bases; unmatched junction nucleotides: 8. CDR1 is SEHNR and CDR2 is FQNEAQ in the germline V gene (reference sequence). TCRdb passed the reads through MiXCR, listing each CDR3 protein once. The table shows around 900,000 distinct CDR3 sequences, with around 31% occurring only once. Turning to this clonotype: Its antigen is undetermined.

The genes are TRBV7-9 and TRBJ2-4; 7 bases are a match to TRBD1. The clonotype was recovered from a human donor in good health (CMV status not recorded). Some clones in this sample may be carry-over from other donors' samples. The sample was cultured CD8+ T cells from PBMCs, taken from culture after CMV antigen stimulation. Here the CDR3 DNA reads TGTGCCAGCAGCCTCCCCCGGGACAGTAAAAACATTCAGTACTTC. Protein: CASSLPRDSKNIQYF.